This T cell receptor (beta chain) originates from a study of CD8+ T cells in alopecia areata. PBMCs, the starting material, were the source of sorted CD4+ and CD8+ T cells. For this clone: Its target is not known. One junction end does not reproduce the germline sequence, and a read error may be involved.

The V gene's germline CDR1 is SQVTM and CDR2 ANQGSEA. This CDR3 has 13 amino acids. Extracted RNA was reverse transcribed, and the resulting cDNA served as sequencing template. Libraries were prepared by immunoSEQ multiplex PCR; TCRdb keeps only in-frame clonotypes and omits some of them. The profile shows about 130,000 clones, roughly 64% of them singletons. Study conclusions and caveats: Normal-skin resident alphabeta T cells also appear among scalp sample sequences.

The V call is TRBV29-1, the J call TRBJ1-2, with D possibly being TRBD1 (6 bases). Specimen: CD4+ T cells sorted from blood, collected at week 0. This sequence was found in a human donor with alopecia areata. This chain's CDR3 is CSVEADRTHGYTF. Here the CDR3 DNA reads TGCAGCGTAGAAGCCGACAGGACCCATGGCTACACCTTC. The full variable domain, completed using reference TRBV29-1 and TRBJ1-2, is SAVISQKPSRDICQRGTSLTIQCQVDSQVTMMFWYRQQPGQSLTLIATANQGSEATYESGFVIDKFPISRPNLTFSTLTVSNMSPEDSSIYLCSVEADRTHGYTFGSGTRLTVV.